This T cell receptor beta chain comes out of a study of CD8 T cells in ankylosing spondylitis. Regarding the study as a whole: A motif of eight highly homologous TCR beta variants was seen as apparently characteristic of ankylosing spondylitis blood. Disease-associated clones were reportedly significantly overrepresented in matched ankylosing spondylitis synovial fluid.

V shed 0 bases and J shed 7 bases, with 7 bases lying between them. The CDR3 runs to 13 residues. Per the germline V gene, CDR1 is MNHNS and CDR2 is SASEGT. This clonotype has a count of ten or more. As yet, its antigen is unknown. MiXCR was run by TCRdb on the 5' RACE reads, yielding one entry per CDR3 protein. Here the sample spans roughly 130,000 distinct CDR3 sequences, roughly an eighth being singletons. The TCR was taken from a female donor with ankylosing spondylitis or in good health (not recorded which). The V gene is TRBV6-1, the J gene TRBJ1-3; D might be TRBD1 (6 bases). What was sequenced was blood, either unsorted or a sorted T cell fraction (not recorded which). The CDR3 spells CASSEAQGNTIYF. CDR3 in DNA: TGTGCCAGCAGTGAAGCGCAGGGGAACACCATATATTTT.